These T cell receptor beta chains were read from a single sample in a study of radiation and T cells in renal cell carcinoma. Sequencing used immunoSEQ multiplex PCR; TCRdb keeps in-frame clones, though not all of them. The sample has roughly 140,000 clones, 80% to 90% seen once. The source was blood, collected from a patient whose treatment included radiotherapy and nephrectomy. These receptors came from a woman in her fifties or sixties with renal cell carcinoma. Each CDR3 is given with its conserved first and last residue. The D gene is left open where the match is weak. Expanded clones get a size class; other rows say once, few or many, or leave the size out.

clone size	CDR3 length	V gene	D gene	J gene	CDR3 protein	CDR3 DNA
.	17	TRBV7-8	.	TRBJ2-1	CASSLFSVGTLYNEQFF	TGTGCCAGCAGCTTATTTAGCGTCGGGACCCTCTACAATGAGCAGTTCTTC
.	15	TRBV2	.	TRBJ2-6	CASTFSLAGANVLTF	TGTGCCAGCACCTTTAGCTTGGCTGGGGCCAACGTCCTGACTTTC
.	11	TRBV7-9	.	TRBJ2-5	CASRLGETQYF	TGTGCCAGCAGATTAGGGGAGACCCAGTACTTC
once	14	TRBV29-1	.	TRBJ2-5	CSVLRGALGETQYF	TGCAGCGTCCTTAGGGGGGCTCTGGGGGAGACCCAGTACTTC
.	14	TRBV19	.	TRBJ1-3	CASSTQSSGNTIYF	TGTGCCAGTAGTACCCAGAGCTCTGGAAACACCATATATTTT
.	13	TRBV6-5	.	TRBJ1-2	CATRRGTNYGYTF	TGTGCCACCCGTAGGGGAACGAACTATGGCTACACCTTC
.	15	TRBV9	TRBD1	TRBJ2-7	CASSVAGTATYEQYF	TGTGCCAGCAGCGTAGCCGGGACAGCAACCTACGAGCAGTACTTC
.	15	TRBV27	.	TRBJ1-5	CASSAAPSGAQPQHF	TGTGCCAGCAGCGCTGCCCCTTCAGGAGCTCAGCCCCAGCATTTT
once	16	TRBV7-9	.	TRBJ2-3	CASSAPRAGRTDTQYF	TGTGCCAGCAGTGCCCCGAGGGCGGGGCGCACAGATACGCAGTATTTT
.	13	TRBV13	TRBD2	TRBJ2-1	CASSPERGREQFF	TGTGCCAGCAGCCCTGAGCGGGGTCGGGAGCAGTTCTTC
.	15	TRBV4-3	.	TRBJ1-5	CASSQELGGNQPQHF	TGCGCCAGCAGCCAAGAGTTGGGGGGCAATCAGCCCCAGCATTTT
few	16	TRBV4-3	.	TRBJ2-3	CASSQEVPGSTDTQYF	TGCGCCAGCAGCCAAGAAGTTCCAGGGAGCACAGATACGCAGTATTTT
.	15	TRBV5-4	.	TRBJ2-3	CASSTGGPSTDTQYF	TGTGCCAGCAGCACCGGGGGGCCAAGCACAGATACGCAGTATTTT
.	17	TRBV5-1	TRBD1	TRBJ1-2	CASSLALSGTGTYGYTF	TGCGCCAGCAGCTTGGCCTTGAGCGGGACAGGGACCTATGGCTACACCTTC
.	16	TRBV6-6	.	TRBJ1-1	CASSRNRAGRSTEAFF	TGTGCCAGCAGTAGAAACAGGGCGGGCCGGTCCACTGAAGCTTTCTTT
.	15	TRBV19	.	TRBJ1-3	CASSTLPSSGNTIYF	TGTGCCAGTAGCACCTTGCCAAGCTCTGGAAACACCATATATTTT
.	15	TRBV19	TRBD2	TRBJ2-5	CASSAGLAAGETQYF	TGTGCCAGTAGTGCCGGACTAGCGGCGGGTGAGACCCAGTACTTC
once	16	TRBV5-6	TRBD1	TRBJ2-2	CASSWGQGWNTGELFF	TGTGCCAGCAGCTGGGGACAGGGGTGGAACACCGGGGAGCTGTTTTTT
.	13	TRBV19	TRBD1	TRBJ1-2	CASSTDRASRYTF	TGTGCCAGTAGTACTGACAGGGCCTCCCGATACACCTTC
.	19	TRBV7-9	TRBD2	TRBJ2-1	CASSPAVRASGGAYNEQFF	TGTGCCAGCAGCCCTGCAGTCCGGGCTAGCGGGGGGGCCTACAATGAGCAGTTCTTC
.	14	TRBV5-1	.	TRBJ2-1	CASGPRTEGNEQFF	TGCGCCAGCGGTCCCAGGACTGAGGGGAATGAGCAGTTCTTC
.	15	TRBV4-1	.	TRBJ2-3	CASSQVGAGTDTQYF	TGCGCCAGCAGCCAAGTGGGGGCTGGCACAGATACGCAGTATTTT
.	12	TRBV10-1	.	TRBJ2-7	CASRVTKGEQYF	TGCGCCAGCAGGGTTACAAAGGGGGAGCAGTACTTC
.	16	TRBV18	TRBD1	TRBJ2-3	CASSPLDRIEADTQYF	TGTGCCAGCTCACCTTTGGACAGGATCGAGGCAGATACGCAGTATTTT
.	18	TRBV5-1	TRBD2	TRBJ2-1	CASSLGPSGGGISNEQFF	TGCGCCAGCAGCCTCGGCCCTAGCGGGGGGGGCATCAGCAATGAGCAGTTCTTC
.	17	TRBV5-4	.	TRBJ2-1	CASSKSGDRISYNEQFF	TGTGCCAGCAGCAAATCTGGGGATCGGATCTCCTACAATGAGCAGTTCTTC
.	14	TRBV9	.	TRBJ2-1	CASSVGSKYNEQFF	TGTGCCAGCAGCGTAGGCAGCAAATACAATGAGCAGTTCTTC
.	15	TRBV2	TRBD2	TRBJ2-7	CASSAGMGEGYEQYF	TGTGCCAGCAGCGCAGGCATGGGGGAGGGCTACGAGCAGTACTTC
.	14	TRBV5-4	.	TRBJ2-1	CASSLGQINNEQFF	TGTGCCAGCAGCTTGGGGCAGATAAACAATGAGCAGTTCTTC
.	14	TRBV19	.	TRBJ2-7	CASSSTWDGYEQYF	TGTGCCAGTAGTTCCACCTGGGACGGCTACGAGCAGTACTTC
.	15	TRBV7-9	.	TRBJ1-2	CASSLGGAFSYGYTF	TGTGCCAGCAGCTTGGGGGGGGCCTTTAGCTATGGCTACACCTTC
.	15	TRBV11-1	.	TRBJ2-5	CASSLAYASVGTQYF	TGTGCCAGCAGCTTAGCTTACGCTAGTGTGGGGACCCAGTACTTC
.	15	TRBV5-4	.	TRBJ2-1	CASSTPRADYNEQFF	TGTGCCAGCAGCACCCCAAGGGCAGACTACAATGAGCAGTTCTTC
.	14	TRBV6-1	.	TRBJ1-4	CASSEFFPVEKLFF	TGTGCCAGCAGCGAATTCTTTCCCGTTGAAAAACTGTTTTTT
few	12	TRBV6-5	TRBD1	TRBJ1-2	CASSKTGKGYTF	TGTGCCAGCAGTAAGACAGGGAAGGGCTACACCTTC
once	13	TRBV29-1	TRBD2	TRBJ2-1	CSAPAPGRGEQFF	TGCAGCGCCCCAGCCCCAGGGAGGGGTGAGCAGTTCTTC
.	16	TRBV6-1	.	TRBJ1-1	CASSEGRGAPNTKAFF	TGTGCCAGCAGTGAAGGTAGAGGGGCACCGAACACTAAAGCTTTCTTT
.	13	TRBV2	.	TRBJ1-3	CASHRISGNTIYF	TGTGCCAGTCACAGGATCTCTGGAAACACCATATATTTT
.	16	TRBV7-9	.	TRBJ1-6	CASSPLQGIFNSPLHF	TGTGCCAGCAGTCCCCTCCAGGGGATCTTTAATTCACCCCTCCACTTT
.	13	TRBV7-8	.	TRBJ2-1	CASSPDFGEEQFF	TGTGCCAGCAGCCCAGACTTTGGAGAGGAGCAGTTCTTC
.	14	TRBV11-3	TRBD2	TRBJ2-7	CASSPAGRDYEQYF	TGTGCCAGCAGCCCCGCAGGGAGGGATTACGAGCAGTACTTC
many	13	TRBV28	.	TRBJ1-2	CASLQPSNYGYTF	TGTGCCAGTTTGCAGCCCTCGAACTATGGCTACACCTTC
.	15	TRBV9	.	TRBJ1-6	CASSVGVVASSPLHF	TGTGCCAGCAGCGTTGGGGTGGTTGCGTCTTCACCCCTCCACTTT
.	13	TRBV6-5	.	TRBJ2-5	CASNAGFLETQYF	TGTGCCAGCAACGCAGGGTTTTTGGAGACCCAGTACTTC
.	17	TRBV5-6	.	TRBJ2-6	CASSLVGPFSGANVLTF	TGTGCCAGCAGCTTAGTTGGGCCGTTCTCTGGGGCCAACGTCCTGACTTTC
.	15	TRBV19	.	TRBJ1-1	CASSVTGGVNTEAFF	TGTGCCAGTAGTGTAACCGGGGGAGTGAACACTGAAGCTTTCTTT
.	18	TRBV6-1	.	TRBJ2-1	CASSESLPRTGSYNEQFF	TGTGCCAGCAGTGAATCCCTCCCCCGCACAGGTTCGTACAATGAGCAGTTCTTC